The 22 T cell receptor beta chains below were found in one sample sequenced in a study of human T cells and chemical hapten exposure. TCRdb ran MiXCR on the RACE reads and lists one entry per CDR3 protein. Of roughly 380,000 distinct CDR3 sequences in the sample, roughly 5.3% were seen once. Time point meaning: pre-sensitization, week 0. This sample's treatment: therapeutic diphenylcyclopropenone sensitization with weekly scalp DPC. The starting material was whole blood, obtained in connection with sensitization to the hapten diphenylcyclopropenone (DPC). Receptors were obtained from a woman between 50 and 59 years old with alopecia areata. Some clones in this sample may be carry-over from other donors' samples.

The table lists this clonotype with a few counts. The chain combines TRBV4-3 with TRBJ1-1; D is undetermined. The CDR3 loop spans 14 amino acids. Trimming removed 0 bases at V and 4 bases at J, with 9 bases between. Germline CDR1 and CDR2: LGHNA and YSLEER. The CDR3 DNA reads TGCGCCAGCAGCCAAGATCTGGGCGCCACTGAAGCTTTCTTT. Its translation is CASSQDLGATEAFF.

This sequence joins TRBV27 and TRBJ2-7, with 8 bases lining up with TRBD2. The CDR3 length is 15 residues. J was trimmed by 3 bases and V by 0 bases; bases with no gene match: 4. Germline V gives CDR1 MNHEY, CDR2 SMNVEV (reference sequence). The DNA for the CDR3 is TGTGCCAGCAGTTTATCAGAGCGGGGGCACTACGAGCAGTACTTC. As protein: CASSLSERGHYEQYF.

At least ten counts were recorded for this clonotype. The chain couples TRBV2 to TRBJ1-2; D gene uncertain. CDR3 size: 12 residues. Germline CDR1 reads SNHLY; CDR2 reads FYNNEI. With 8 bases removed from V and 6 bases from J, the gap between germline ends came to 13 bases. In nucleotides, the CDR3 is TGTGCCAGCCAACCGAGGAATCATGGCTACACCTTC. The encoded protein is CASQPRNHGYTF.

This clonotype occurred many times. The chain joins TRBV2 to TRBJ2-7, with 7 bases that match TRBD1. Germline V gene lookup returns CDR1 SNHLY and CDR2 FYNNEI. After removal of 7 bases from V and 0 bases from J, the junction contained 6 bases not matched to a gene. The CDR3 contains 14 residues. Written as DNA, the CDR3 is TGTGCCAGCACGCCCGGGACAGCCTCCTACGAGCAGTACTTC. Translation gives CASTPGTASYEQYF.

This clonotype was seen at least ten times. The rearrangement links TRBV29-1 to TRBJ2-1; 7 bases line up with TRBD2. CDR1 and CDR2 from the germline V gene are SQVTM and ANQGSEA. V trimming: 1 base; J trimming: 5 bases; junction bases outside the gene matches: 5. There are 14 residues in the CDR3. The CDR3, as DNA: TGCAGCGTTGAAGGGGCGGGAGAACACAATGAGCAGTTCTTC. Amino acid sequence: CSVEGAGEHNEQFF.

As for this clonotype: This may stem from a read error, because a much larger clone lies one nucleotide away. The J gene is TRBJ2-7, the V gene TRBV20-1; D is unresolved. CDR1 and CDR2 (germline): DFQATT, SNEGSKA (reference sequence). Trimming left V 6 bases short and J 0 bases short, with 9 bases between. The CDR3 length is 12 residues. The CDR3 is CSAAANSYEQYF. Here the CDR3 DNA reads TGCAGTGCCGCGGCTAACTCCTACGAGCAGTACTTC.

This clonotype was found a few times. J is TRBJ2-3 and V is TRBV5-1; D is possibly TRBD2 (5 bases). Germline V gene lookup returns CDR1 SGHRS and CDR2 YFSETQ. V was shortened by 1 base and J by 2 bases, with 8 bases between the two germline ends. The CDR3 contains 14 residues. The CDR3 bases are TGCGCCAGCAGCTTGCGACTACTCACAGATACGCAGTATTTT. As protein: CASSLRLLTDTQYF.

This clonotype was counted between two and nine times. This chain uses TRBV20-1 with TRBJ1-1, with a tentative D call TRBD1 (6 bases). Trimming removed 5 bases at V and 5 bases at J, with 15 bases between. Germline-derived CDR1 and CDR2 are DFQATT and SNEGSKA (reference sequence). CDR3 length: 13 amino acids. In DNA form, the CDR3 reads TGCAGTGCTGGCAGGGGTCGGGGAACTGAAGCTTTCTTT. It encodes CSAGRGRGTEAFF.

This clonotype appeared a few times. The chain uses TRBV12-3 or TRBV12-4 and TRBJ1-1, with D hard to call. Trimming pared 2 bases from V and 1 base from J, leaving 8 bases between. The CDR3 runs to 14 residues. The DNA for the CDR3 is TGTGCCAGCAGTTTAACTACGACGAACACTGAAGCTTTCTTT. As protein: CASSLTTTNTEAFF.

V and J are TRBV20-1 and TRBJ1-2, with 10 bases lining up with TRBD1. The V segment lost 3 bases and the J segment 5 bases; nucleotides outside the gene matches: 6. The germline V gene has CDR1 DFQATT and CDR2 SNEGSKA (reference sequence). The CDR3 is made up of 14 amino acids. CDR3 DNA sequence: TGCAGTGCTAGTATCGGGACAGGGGATTATGGCTACACCTTC. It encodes CSASIGTGDYGYTF.

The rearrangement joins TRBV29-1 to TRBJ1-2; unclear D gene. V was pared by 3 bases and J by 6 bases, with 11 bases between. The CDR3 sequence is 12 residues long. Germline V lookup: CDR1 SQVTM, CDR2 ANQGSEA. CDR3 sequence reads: CSVDRLGDGYTF. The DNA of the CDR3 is TGCAGCGTTGATCGCTTGGGCGATGGCTACACCTTC.

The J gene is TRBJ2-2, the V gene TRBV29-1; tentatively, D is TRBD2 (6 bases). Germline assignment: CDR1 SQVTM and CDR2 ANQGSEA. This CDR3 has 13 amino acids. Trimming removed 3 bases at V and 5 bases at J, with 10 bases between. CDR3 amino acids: CSVDSSATGELFF. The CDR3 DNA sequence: TGCAGCGTTGATTCTAGCGCGACCGGGGAGCTGTTTTTT.

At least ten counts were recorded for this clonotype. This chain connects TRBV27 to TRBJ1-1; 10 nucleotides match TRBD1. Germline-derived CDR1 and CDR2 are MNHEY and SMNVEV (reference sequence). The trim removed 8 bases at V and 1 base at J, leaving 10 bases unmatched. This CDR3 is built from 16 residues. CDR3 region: CASSNPGQGRNTEAFF. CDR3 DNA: TGTGCCAGCTCGAACCCGGGACAGGGGAGGAACACTGAAGCTTTCTTT.

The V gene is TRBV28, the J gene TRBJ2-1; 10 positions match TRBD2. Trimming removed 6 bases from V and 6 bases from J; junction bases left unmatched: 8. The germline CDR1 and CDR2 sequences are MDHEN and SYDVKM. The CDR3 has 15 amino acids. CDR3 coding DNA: TGTGCCAGCAGCCTCCTAGCGGGAGTCTTCAATGAGCAGTTCTTC. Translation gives CASSLLAGVFNEQFF.

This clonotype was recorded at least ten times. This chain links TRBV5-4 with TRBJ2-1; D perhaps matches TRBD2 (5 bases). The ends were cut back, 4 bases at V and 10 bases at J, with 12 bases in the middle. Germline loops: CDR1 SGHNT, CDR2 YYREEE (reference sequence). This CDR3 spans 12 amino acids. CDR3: CASSLLDLEQFF. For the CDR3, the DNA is TGTGCCAGCAGCCTACTAGACTTGGAGCAGTTCTTC. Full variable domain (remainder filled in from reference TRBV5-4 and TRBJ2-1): ETGVTQSPTHLIKTRGQQVTLRCSSQSGHNTVSWYQQALGQGPQFIFQYYREEENGRGNFPPRFSGLQFPNYSSELNVNALELDDSALYLCASSLLDLEQFFGPGTRLTVL.

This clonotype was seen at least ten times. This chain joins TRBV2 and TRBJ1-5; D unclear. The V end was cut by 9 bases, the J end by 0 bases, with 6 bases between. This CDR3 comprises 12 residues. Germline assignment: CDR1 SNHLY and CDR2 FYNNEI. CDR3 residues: CASRNSNQPQHF. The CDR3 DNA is TGTGCCAGTCGGAATAGCAATCAGCCCCAGCATTTT.

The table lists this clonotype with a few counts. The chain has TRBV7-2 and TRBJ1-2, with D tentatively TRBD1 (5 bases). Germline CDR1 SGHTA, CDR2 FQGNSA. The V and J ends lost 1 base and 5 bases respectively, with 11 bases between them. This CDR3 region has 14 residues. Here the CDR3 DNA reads TGTGCCAGCAGCTTAGTCCAGGGAGAGTATGGCTACACCTTC. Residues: CASSLVQGEYGYTF.

The CDR3 DNA follows: TGTGCCAGCAGTTACTCGAGGGGTGTACAAGAGACCCAGTACTTC. Its protein product is CASSYSRGVQETQYF. V and J are TRBV6-5 and TRBJ2-5, with D perhaps TRBD1 or TRBD2 (5 bases each). V lost 0 bases, J lost 2 bases, and 10 bases lay in between. In germline, CDR1 is MNHEY, CDR2 SVGAGI. This CDR3 is 15 amino acids long.

The CDR3 bases are TGCGCCAGCAGCCAAGATCCCGCAGGTAGCAACTATGGCTACACCTTC. As protein: CASSQDPAGSNYGYTF. V usage is TRBV4-1 and J usage is TRBJ1-2; D gene ambiguous. Germline V CDR1 and CDR2: MGHRA, YSYEKL. Trimming removed 0 bases from V and 2 bases from J, with 13 bases in between. This CDR3 spans 16 amino acids.

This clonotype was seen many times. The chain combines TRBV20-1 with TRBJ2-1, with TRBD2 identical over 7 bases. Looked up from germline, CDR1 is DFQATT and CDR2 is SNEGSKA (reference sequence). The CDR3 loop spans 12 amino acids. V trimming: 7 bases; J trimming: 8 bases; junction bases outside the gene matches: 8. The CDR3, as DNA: TGCAGTGTAAAGGGAGGGCGGGATGAGCAGTTCTTC. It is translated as CSVKGGRDEQFF.

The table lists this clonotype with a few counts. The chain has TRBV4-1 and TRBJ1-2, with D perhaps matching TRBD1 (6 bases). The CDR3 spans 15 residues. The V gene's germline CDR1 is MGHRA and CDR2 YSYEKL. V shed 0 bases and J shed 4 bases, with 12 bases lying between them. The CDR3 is CASSQEGGLPYGYTF. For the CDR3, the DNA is TGCGCCAGCAGCCAAGAAGGGGGGCTTCCCTATGGCTACACCTTC.

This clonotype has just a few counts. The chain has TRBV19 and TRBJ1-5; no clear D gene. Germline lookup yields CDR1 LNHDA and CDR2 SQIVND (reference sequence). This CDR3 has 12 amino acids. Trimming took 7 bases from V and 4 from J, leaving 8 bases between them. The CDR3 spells CASKVKNQPQHF. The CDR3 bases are TGTGCCAGTAAGGTGAAAAATCAGCCCCAGCATTTT.